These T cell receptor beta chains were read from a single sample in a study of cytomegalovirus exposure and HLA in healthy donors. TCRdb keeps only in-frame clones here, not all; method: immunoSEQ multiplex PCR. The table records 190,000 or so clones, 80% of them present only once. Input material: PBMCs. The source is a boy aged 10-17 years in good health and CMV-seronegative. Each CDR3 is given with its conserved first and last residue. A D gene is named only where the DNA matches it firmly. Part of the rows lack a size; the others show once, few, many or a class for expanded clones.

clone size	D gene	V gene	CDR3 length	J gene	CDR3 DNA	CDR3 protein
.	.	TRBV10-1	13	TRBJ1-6	TGCGCCAGCAGCGGTCGCGGAGATTCACCCCTCCACTTT	CASSGRGDSPLHF
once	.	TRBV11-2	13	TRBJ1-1	TGTGCCAGCAGCTTGTATGCAGACACTGAAGCTTTCTTT	CASSLYADTEAFF
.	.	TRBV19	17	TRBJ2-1	TGTGCCAGTAGTGTGGGCACCGCCATCGTCTCCTACAATGAGCAGTTCTTC	CASSVGTAIVSYNEQFF
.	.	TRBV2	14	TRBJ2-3	TGTGCCAGCAGGGCACATAATGGAGTAGATACGCAGTATTTT	CASRAHNGVDTQYF
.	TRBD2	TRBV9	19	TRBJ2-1	TGTGCCAGCAGCGTAGTGGCGGGGGGCCTTCTAAGCTCCTACAATGAGCAGTTCTTC	CASSVVAGGLLSSYNEQFF
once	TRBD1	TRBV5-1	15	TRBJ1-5	TGCGCCAGCAGCTTGGGGGGACAGGTGCATCAGCCCCAGCATTTT	CASSLGGQVHQPQHF
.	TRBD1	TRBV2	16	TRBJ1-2	TGTGCCAGCAGTGAGAGACAGGGTTCCCCCAACTATGGCTACACCTTC	CASSERQGSPNYGYTF
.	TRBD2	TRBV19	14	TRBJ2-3	TGTGCCGGTAGTATGGGACTAGCGGGAGATACGCAGTATTTT	CAGSMGLAGDTQYF
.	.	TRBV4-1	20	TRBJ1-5	TGCGCCAGCAGCCAAGATAAGGGGCAGGGTGGGTTCTATAGCAATCAGCCCCAGCATTTT	CASSQDKGQGGFYSNQPQHF
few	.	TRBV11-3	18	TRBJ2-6	TGTGCCAGCAGCTTATATCAGGGCCCGCCCTCTGGGGCCAACGTCCTGACTTTC	CASSLYQGPPSGANVLTF
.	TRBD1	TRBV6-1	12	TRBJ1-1	TGTGCCAGCGGACAGGGGTACGCTGAAGCTTTCTTT	CASGQGYAEAFF
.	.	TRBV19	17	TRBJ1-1	TGTGCCAGTAGTATAGGGGAGAGGGTTGGGATGGGCACTGAAGCTTTCTTT	CASSIGERVGMGTEAFF
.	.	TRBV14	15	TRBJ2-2	TGTGCCAGCAGCCAAGACAGGGGGGCGAGAGGGGAGCTGTTTTTT	CASSQDRGARGELFF
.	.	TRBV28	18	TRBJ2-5	TGTGCCAGCAGTTTCTTAGGTTTCGCGGGTGCCCGAGGGGAGACCCAGTACTTC	CASSFLGFAGARGETQYF
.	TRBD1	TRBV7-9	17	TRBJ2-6	TGTGCCAGCAGCTCGCTCCGGACAGGGTCTGGGGCCAACGTCCTGACTTTC	CASSSLRTGSGANVLTF
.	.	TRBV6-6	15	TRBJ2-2	TGTGCCAGCAGTTACCGTCCCCCTAACACCGGGGAGCTATTTTTT	CASSYRPPNTGELFF
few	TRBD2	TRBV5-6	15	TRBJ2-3	TGTGCCAGCAGCTTGGGGGTAGCGGGAGCAGATACGCAGTATTTT	CASSLGVAGADTQYF
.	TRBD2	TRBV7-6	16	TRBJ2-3	TGTGCCAGCAGCTTAATCAGCGGGGGCCGCACAGATACGCAGTATTTT	CASSLISGGRTDTQYF
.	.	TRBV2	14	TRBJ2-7	TGTGCCAGCAGTGAAAGCCGGCGGGGCTACGAGCAGTACTTC	CASSESRRGYEQYF
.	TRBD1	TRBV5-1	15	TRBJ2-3	TGCGCCAGCAGCTTGGCGGACAGGGGGCGGGATACGCAGTATTTT	CASSLADRGRDTQYF
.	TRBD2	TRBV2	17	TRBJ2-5	TGTGCCAGCAGTGAAGTGGAAATGGGGGGGTACCAAGAGACCCAGTACTTC	CASSEVEMGGYQETQYF
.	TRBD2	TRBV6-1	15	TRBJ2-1	TGTGCCAGCGTCCCTATAGCGGGGGGGCTCAGTGAGCAGTTCTTC	CASVPIAGGLSEQFF
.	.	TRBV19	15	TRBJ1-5	TGTGCCAGTATTAGGCGGGACGGAGAATATCAGCCCCAGCATTTT	CASIRRDGEYQPQHF
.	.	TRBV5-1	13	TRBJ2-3	TGCGCCAGCAGCACGTACAGTTCAGATACGCAGTATTTT	CASSTYSSDTQYF
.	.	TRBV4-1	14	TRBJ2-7	TGCGCCAGCAGCCAAGGGCCGGGTTCCTACGAGCAGTACTTC	CASSQGPGSYEQYF
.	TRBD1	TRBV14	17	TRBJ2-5	TGTGCCAGCAGCTTGCTCCGACAGGGGGTCCTACAAGAGACCCAGTACTTC	CASSLLRQGVLQETQYF
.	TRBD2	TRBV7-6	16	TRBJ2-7	TGTGCCAGCAGCACTATCGAGCGGGAGGGCCGATACGAGCAGTACTTC	CASSTIEREGRYEQYF
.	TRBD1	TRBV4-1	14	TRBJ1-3	TGCGCCAGCAGCCTTCCGGACAGGGCGAACACCATATATTTT	CASSLPDRANTIYF
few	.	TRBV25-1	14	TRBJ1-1	TGTGCCAGCAGTGGCTGGGGAGCGGAGCCTGAAGCTTTCTTT	CASSGWGAEPEAFF
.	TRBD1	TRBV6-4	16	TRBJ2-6	TGTGCCAGCAGTGACTCGACAGGGCGCGGGGCCAACGTCCTGACTTTC	CASSDSTGRGANVLTF
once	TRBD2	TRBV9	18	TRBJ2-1	TGTGCCAGCAGCGTAGGTAGCGGGGTTTCCTACTCCTACAATGAGCAGTTCTTC	CASSVGSGVSYSYNEQFF
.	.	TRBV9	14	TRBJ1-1	TGTGCCAGCAGCCAGACGGGGGGACTCACTGAAGCTTTCTTT	CASSQTGGLTEAFF
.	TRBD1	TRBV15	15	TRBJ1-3	TGTGCCACCAGCAGAGGCAGGGGGAAAGGAAACACCATATATTTT	CATSRGRGKGNTIYF
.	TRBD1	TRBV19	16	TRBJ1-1	TGTGCCAGTAGTACGGGGGACAGGGGGCCCTCGAATGAAGCTTTCTTT	CASSTGDRGPSNEAFF
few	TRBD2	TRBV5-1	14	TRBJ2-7	TGCGCCAGCAGCCCCGTGGGGGGGAACTACGAGCAGTACTTC	CASSPVGGNYEQYF
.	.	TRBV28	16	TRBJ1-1	TGTGCCAGCAGCCCACCGCGGGGGCGGGGGAACACTGAAGCTTTCTTT	CASSPPRGRGNTEAFF
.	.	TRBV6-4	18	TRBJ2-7	TGTGCCAGCAGTGACCGCAGGGGCCGGGACGTCAACTCCTACGAGCAGTACTTC	CASSDRRGRDVNSYEQYF
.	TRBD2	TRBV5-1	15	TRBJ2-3	TGCGCCAGCAGTTTAGCGGGAGTCAGCACAGATACGCAGTATTTT	CASSLAGVSTDTQYF
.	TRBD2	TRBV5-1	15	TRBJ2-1	TGCGCCAGCAGCTTACTAGCGGGAAACCCCCATGAGCAGTTCTTC	CASSLLAGNPHEQFF
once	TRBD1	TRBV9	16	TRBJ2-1	TGTGCCAGCAGCGCGTCTGGGACAGGGGCTATCAATGAGCAGTTCTTC	CASSASGTGAINEQFF
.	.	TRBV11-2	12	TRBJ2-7	TGTGCCAGCAGCGCGACTAGCTACGAGCAGTACTTC	CASSATSYEQYF
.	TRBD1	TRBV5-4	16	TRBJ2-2	TGTGCCAGCAGCTTACAGGGGGCGGGGAACACCGGGGAGCTGTTTTTT	CASSLQGAGNTGELFF
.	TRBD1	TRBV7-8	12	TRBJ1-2	TGTGCCAGCAGCTTAGCTGAGACAGGGCCTTTCTTC	CASSLAETGPFF
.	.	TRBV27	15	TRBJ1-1	TGTGCCAGCAGTTTATGGGGCTCTAAGGGGCCTGAAGCTTTCTTT	CASSLWGSKGPEAFF
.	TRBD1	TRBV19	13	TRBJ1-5	TGTGCCAGTAAGGACAGGGTGAATCAGCCCCAGCATTTT	CASKDRVNQPQHF
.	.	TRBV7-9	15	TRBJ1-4	TGTGCCAGCAGCACAACCGGCAGGGTTCATGAAAAACTGTTTTTT	CASSTTGRVHEKLFF
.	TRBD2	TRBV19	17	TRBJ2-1	TGTGCCAGTAGTATAAGGCATGGACTAGCAGGGTACAATGAGCAGTTCTTC	CASSIRHGLAGYNEQFF
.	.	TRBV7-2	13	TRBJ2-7	TGTGCCAGCAGTTCGACAGCCGCCTACGAGCAGTACTTC	CASSSTAAYEQYF